The rows below give T cell receptor beta chains drawn from one sample of a study of post-analysis software for immune sequencing data. A single record per CDR3 protein comes from TCRdb applying MiXCR to the PCR reads. The sample includes approximately 730,000 distinct CDR3 sequences, less than 35% of them seen just once. Sequencing was done on a sample of blood. The receptors here all came from a girl under 18 with multiple sclerosis. Each CDR3 is given with its conserved first and last residue. A D gene is named only where the DNA matches it firmly. Only part of the rows carry a size: once, few, many, or a class if the clone is expanded.

d_gene: TRBD1; j_gene: TRBJ2-7; v_gene: TRBV5-6; abundance: many; CDR3aa: CASSPRDRAYEQYF; CDR3nt: TGTGCCAGCAGCCCCCGGGACAGGGCCTACGAGCAGTACTTC
d_gene: TRBD2; j_gene: TRBJ2-1; v_gene: TRBV6-5; abundance: .; CDR3aa: CASSYYPSGRYNEQFF; CDR3nt: TGTGCCAGCAGTTACTACCCTAGCGGGAGGTACAATGAGCAGTTCTTC
d_gene: .; j_gene: TRBJ2-1; v_gene: TRBV5-5; abundance: once; CDR3aa: CASSLIRYQEQFF; CDR3nt: TGTGCCAGCAGCTTGATAAGGTATCAAGAGCAGTTCTTC
d_gene: .; j_gene: TRBJ1-2; v_gene: TRBV6-5; abundance: .; CDR3aa: CASSQGLRIGYTF; CDR3nt: TGTGCCAGCAGTCAGGGTCTCAGAATTGGCTACACCTTC
d_gene: .; j_gene: TRBJ2-7; v_gene: TRBV27; abundance: many; CDR3aa: CASSMTASYEQYF; CDR3nt: TGTGCCAGCAGTATGACAGCCTCCTACGAGCAGTACTTC
d_gene: TRBD2; j_gene: TRBJ2-5; v_gene: TRBV20-1; abundance: few; CDR3aa: CSARTSGRAETQYF; CDR3nt: TGCAGTGCGAGGACTAGCGGGAGGGCGGAGACCCAGTACTTC
d_gene: TRBD1; j_gene: TRBJ1-6; v_gene: TRBV28; abundance: .; CDR3aa: CASSSRTGRKNSPLHF; CDR3nt: TGTGCCAGCAGTTCGAGGACAGGGCGGAAAAATTCACCCCTCCACTTT
d_gene: TRBD1; j_gene: TRBJ2-5; v_gene: TRBV5-1; abundance: .; CDR3aa: CASSWGDGQGSETQYF; CDR3nt: TGCGCCAGCAGCTGGGGGGATGGACAGGGTTCAGAGACCCAGTACTTC
d_gene: .; j_gene: TRBJ2-3; v_gene: TRBV28; abundance: .; CDR3aa: CASNPGPGSQYF; CDR3nt: TGTGCCAGCAACCCGGGTCCCGGGTCGCAGTATTTT
d_gene: TRBD1; j_gene: TRBJ1-4; v_gene: TRBV20-1; abundance: .; CDR3aa: CSATANDREGSEKLFF; CDR3nt: TGCAGTGCTACAGCCAATGACAGGGAAGGGAGTGAAAAACTGTTTTTT
d_gene: .; j_gene: TRBJ2-7; v_gene: TRBV9; abundance: many; CDR3aa: CASSVGVSYEQYF; CDR3nt: TGTGCCAGCAGCGTCGGGGTCTCCTACGAGCAGTACTTC
d_gene: .; j_gene: TRBJ2-7; v_gene: TRBV7-2; abundance: .; CDR3aa: CASSPGGSEAYEQYF; CDR3nt: TGTGCCAGCAGCCCAGGGGGGTCAGAGGCCTACGAGCAGTACTTC
d_gene: .; j_gene: TRBJ2-2; v_gene: TRBV27; abundance: few; CDR3aa: CASSFYRADTGELFF; CDR3nt: TGTGCCAGCAGTTTTTACAGGGCAGATACCGGGGAGCTGTTTTTT
d_gene: .; j_gene: TRBJ1-5; v_gene: TRBV12-3/TRBV12-4; abundance: few; CDR3aa: CASTPGENQPQHF; CDR3nt: TGTGCCAGCACCCCGGGTGAGAATCAGCCCCAGCATTTT
d_gene: .; j_gene: TRBJ2-1; v_gene: TRBV9; abundance: few; CDR3aa: CASSVAPRLEGNEQFF; CDR3nt: TGTGCCAGCAGCGTAGCCCCCCGACTAGAAGGCAATGAGCAGTTCTTC
d_gene: TRBD2; j_gene: TRBJ2-7; v_gene: TRBV15; abundance: .; CDR3aa: CATTAGTSGGYEQYF; CDR3nt: TGTGCCACCACCGCTGGGACTAGCGGGGGCTACGAGCAGTACTTC
d_gene: .; j_gene: TRBJ1-1; v_gene: TRBV27; abundance: .; CDR3aa: CASIGRKNTEAFF; CDR3nt: TGTGCCAGCATTGGCAGGAAGAACACTGAAGCTTTCTTT
d_gene: .; j_gene: TRBJ1-4; v_gene: TRBV25-1; abundance: .; CDR3aa: CASRDPSSGNEKLFF; CDR3nt: TGTGCCAGCAGGGACCCGTCTTCGGGTAATGAAAAACTGTTTTTT
d_gene: TRBD2; j_gene: TRBJ2-5; v_gene: TRBV7-9; abundance: .; CDR3aa: CASSRPGTSVGETQYF; CDR3nt: TGTGCCAGCAGCCGTCCCGGGACTAGCGTTGGAGAGACCCAGTACTTC
d_gene: .; j_gene: TRBJ2-3; v_gene: TRBV4-2; abundance: .; CDR3aa: CASSVVPGDTDTQYF; CDR3nt: TGTGCCAGCAGTGTTGTGCCCGGGGACACAGATACGCAGTATTTT
d_gene: .; j_gene: TRBJ2-7; v_gene: TRBV5-4; abundance: few; CDR3aa: CASSLSGIDEQYF; CDR3nt: TGTGCCAGCAGCTTGTCGGGGATCGACGAGCAGTACTTC
d_gene: .; j_gene: TRBJ1-5; v_gene: TRBV28; abundance: .; CDR3aa: CASSLLGARPGQPQHF; CDR3nt: TGTGCCAGCAGTTTATTGGGGGCTAGACCAGGCCAGCCCCAGCATTTT
d_gene: TRBD1; j_gene: TRBJ2-5; v_gene: TRBV11-2; abundance: .; CDR3aa: CASSTGQVDQETQYF; CDR3nt: TGTGCCAGCAGCACCGGACAGGTGGACCAAGAGACCCAGTACTTC
d_gene: .; j_gene: TRBJ2-5; v_gene: TRBV29-1; abundance: few; CDR3aa: CSADSRESETQYF; CDR3nt: TGCAGCGCCGATTCGAGGGAATCAGAGACCCAGTACTTC
d_gene: .; j_gene: TRBJ2-4; v_gene: TRBV7-9; abundance: .; CDR3aa: CASSSGTVLESKNIQYF; CDR3nt: TGTGCCAGCAGCTCAGGGACTGTCCTAGAATCCAAAAACATTCAGTACTTC
d_gene: .; j_gene: TRBJ2-5; v_gene: TRBV20-1; abundance: .; CDR3aa: CSARSGGPSWQYF; CDR3nt: TGCAGTGCTAGATCCGGGGGCCCTTCGTGGCAGTACTTC
d_gene: .; j_gene: TRBJ2-5; v_gene: TRBV5-6; abundance: many; CDR3aa: CASSFLAAQETQYF; CDR3nt: TGTGCCAGCAGCTTCCTGGCGGCCCAAGAGACCCAGTACTTC
d_gene: TRBD1; j_gene: TRBJ2-1; v_gene: TRBV11-2; abundance: few; CDR3aa: CASSRPGQGKYEQFF; CDR3nt: TGTGCCAGCAGCCGGCCGGGACAGGGGAAGTATGAGCAGTTCTTC
d_gene: .; j_gene: TRBJ1-6; v_gene: TRBV6-5; abundance: .; CDR3aa: CASSYSHSPLHF; CDR3nt: TGTGCCAGCAGTTACTCCCACTCACCCCTCCACTTT
d_gene: TRBD1; j_gene: TRBJ1-1; v_gene: TRBV7-9; abundance: few; CDR3aa: CASSMGQGVGEAFF; CDR3nt: TGTGCCAGCAGCATGGGACAGGGAGTAGGTGAAGCTTTCTTT
d_gene: .; j_gene: TRBJ1-1; v_gene: TRBV20-1; abundance: few; CDR3aa: CSAAGAYTEAFF; CDR3nt: TGCAGTGCCGCGGGGGCATACACTGAAGCTTTCTTT
d_gene: .; j_gene: TRBJ2-1; v_gene: TRBV20-1; abundance: .; CDR3aa: CSASGQYNHNEQFF; CDR3nt: TGCAGTGCTTCAGGACAGTATAACCACAATGAGCAGTTCTTC
d_gene: .; j_gene: TRBJ1-5; v_gene: TRBV20-1; abundance: .; CDR3aa: CSARGGQTYSNQPQHF; CDR3nt: TGCAGTGCTAGGGGAGGACAGACCTATAGCAATCAGCCCCAGCATTTT
d_gene: .; j_gene: TRBJ2-7; v_gene: TRBV10-3; abundance: many; CDR3aa: CASGKTGTEQYF; CDR3nt: TGTGCCAGCGGGAAGACGGGTACAGAGCAGTACTTC
d_gene: TRBD1; j_gene: TRBJ2-5; v_gene: TRBV12-5; abundance: .; CDR3aa: CASGSGGTETQYF; CDR3nt: TGTGCTAGTGGTTCAGGGGGAACAGAGACCCAGTACTTC
d_gene: TRBD1; j_gene: TRBJ1-2; v_gene: TRBV12-3/TRBV12-4; abundance: .; CDR3aa: CASSRETGFGYTF; CDR3nt: TGTGCCAGCAGTCGTGAGACAGGGTTTGGCTACACCTTC
d_gene: TRBD2; j_gene: TRBJ2-3; v_gene: TRBV20-1; abundance: .; CDR3aa: CSASMRLAGGGDTQYF; CDR3nt: TGCAGTGCTAGTATGCGACTAGCGGGGGGCGGAGATACGCAGTATTTT
d_gene: TRBD1; j_gene: TRBJ2-7; v_gene: TRBV29-1; abundance: few; CDR3aa: CSVEGQGQDYEQYF; CDR3nt: TGCAGCGTTGAAGGACAGGGTCAGGACTACGAGCAGTACTTC
d_gene: .; j_gene: TRBJ1-1; v_gene: TRBV20-1; abundance: once; CDR3aa: CSAADGLNTEAFF; CDR3nt: TGCAGTGCTGCCGACGGTCTGAACACTGAAGCTTTCTTT
d_gene: TRBD2; j_gene: TRBJ2-7; v_gene: TRBV6-6; abundance: .; CDR3aa: CASSSGGLARYEQYF; CDR3nt: TGTGCCAGCAGTTCAGGAGGACTAGCTCGCTACGAGCAGTACTTC
d_gene: .; j_gene: TRBJ2-7; v_gene: TRBV6-5; abundance: .; CDR3aa: CASLGRQSHEQYF; CDR3nt: TGTGCCAGTCTCGGAAGACAAAGCCACGAGCAGTACTTC